Listed below are T cell receptor beta chains from one sample, sequenced in a study of shared clonotypes between healthy human individuals. Libraries were prepared by immunoSEQ multiplex PCR; TCRdb keeps only in-frame clonotypes and omits some of them. This table has under 1,100,000 clones, approximately 78% appearing once. Sequencing was done on a sample of memory CD4+ T cells from PBMCs. The source of these receptors is a man between 18 and 29 years old in good health. Some clones in this sample may be carry-over from other donors' samples. Both conserved end residues are part of each CDR3. D genes are given only for firm matches. A clone size is listed for some rows: how often the clone was seen (once, few, many), or a class if it is expanded.

size: -; length: 14; J: TRBJ2-7; D: -; V: TRBV19; CDR3: CASRPAEVSYEQYF; DNA: TGTGCCAGTAGACCAGCGGAGGTAAGCTACGAGCAGTACTTC
size: -; length: 19; J: TRBJ2-3; D: -; V: TRBV19; CDR3: CASKRGLIPGLSMGDTQYF; DNA: TGTGCCAGTAAGAGGGGACTTATTCCGGGCCTGTCCATGGGAGATACGCAGTATTTT
size: -; length: 14; J: TRBJ2-7; D: TRBD1; V: TRBV7-2; CDR3: CASSSGTDGSEQYF; DNA: TGTGCCAGCAGCTCCGGGACAGACGGCAGCGAGCAGTACTTC
size: many; length: 17; J: TRBJ2-7; D: TRBD1; V: TRBV5-1; CDR3: CASSLGISGQGIYEQYF; DNA: TGCGCCAGCAGCTTGGGTATTTCGGGACAGGGTATCTACGAGCAGTACTTC
size: -; length: 14; J: TRBJ1-2; D: -; V: TRBV28; CDR3: CASSSPGKSYGYTF; DNA: TGTGCCAGCAGTTCGCCGGGGAAGAGCTATGGCTACACCTTC
size: -; length: 15; J: TRBJ2-7; D: -; V: TRBV15; CDR3: CATSRDGGPYYEQYF; DNA: TGTGCCACCAGCAGAGATGGGGGCCCCTACTACGAGCAGTACTTC
size: once; length: 15; J: TRBJ1-5; D: -; V: TRBV5-5; CDR3: CASSLVGQGIQPQHF; DNA: TGTGCCAGCAGCTTGGTGGGGCAGGGGATCCAGCCCCAGCATTTT
size: -; length: 13; J: TRBJ1-5; D: -; V: TRBV30; CDR3: CAWSPGGSQPRHF; DNA: TGTGCCTGGAGCCCAGGCGGTAGTCAGCCCCGGCATTTT
size: -; length: 14; J: TRBJ2-7; D: -; V: TRBV5-6; CDR3: CASSLRVGDYEQYF; DNA: TGTGCCAGCAGCTTGCGGGTAGGCGACTACGAGCAGTACTTC
size: -; length: 15; J: TRBJ2-2; D: TRBD2; V: TRBV11-3; CDR3: CASSLTSASTGELFF; DNA: TGTGCCAGCAGCTTAACTAGCGCATCCACCGGGGAGCTGTTTTTT
size: -; length: 13; J: TRBJ1-4; D: -; V: TRBV6-5; CDR3: CARSPSGNEKLFF; DNA: TGTGCCAGGTCCCCTTCAGGTAATGAAAAACTGTTTTTT
size: -; length: 15; J: TRBJ1-5; D: -; V: TRBV5-4; CDR3: CASSPGTQSNQPQHF; DNA: TGTGCCAGCAGCCCGGGAACACAGAGTAATCAGCCCCAGCATTTT
size: -; length: 15; J: TRBJ1-5; D: -; V: TRBV4-1; CDR3: CASSQGYSGNQPQHF; DNA: TGCGCCAGCAGCCAAGGGTATTCGGGGAATCAGCCCCAGCATTTT
size: -; length: 15; J: TRBJ1-2; D: -; V: TRBV9; CDR3: CASSTLARGVGGYTF; DNA: TGTGCCAGCAGCACCCTAGCACGAGGGGTTGGTGGCTACACCTTC
size: once; length: 13; J: TRBJ1-1; D: -; V: TRBV10-2; CDR3: CASMGGVNTEAFF; DNA: TGCGCCAGCATGGGGGGCGTGAACACTGAAGCTTTCTTT
size: -; length: 12; J: TRBJ1-2; D: -; V: TRBV29-1; CDR3: CSVSGDSYGYTF; DNA: TGCAGCGTCAGCGGAGACAGCTATGGCTACACCTTC
size: -; length: 13; J: TRBJ1-1; D: -; V: TRBV11-3; CDR3: CASSLWWGTEAFF; DNA: TGTGCCAGCAGCTTATGGTGGGGCACTGAAGCTTTCTTT
size: -; length: 15; J: TRBJ1-5; D: -; V: TRBV10-3; CDR3: CAISATGTSNQPQHF; DNA: TGTGCCATCAGCGCAACAGGGACTAGCAATCAGCCCCAGCATTTT
size: -; length: 10; J: TRBJ2-7; D: -; V: TRBV5-6; CDR3: CASGWEKRYF; DNA: TGTGCCAGCGGCTGGGAGAAGAGGTACTTC
size: -; length: 13; J: TRBJ1-4; D: -; V: TRBV5-5; CDR3: CASSSVTNEKLFF; DNA: TGTGCCAGCAGCTCTGTAACTAATGAAAAACTGTTTTTT
size: -; length: 15; J: TRBJ1-6; D: -; V: TRBV6-1; CDR3: CASKVVGFYNSPLHF; DNA: TGTGCTAGCAAGGTTGTGGGCTTCTATAATTCACCCCTCCACTTT
size: -; length: 14; J: TRBJ2-7; D: TRBD1; V: TRBV5-1; CDR3: CASSLGQGIYEQYF; DNA: TGCGCCAGCAGCTTGGGACAGGGAATCTACGAGCAGTACTTC
size: -; length: 10; J: TRBJ2-5; D: -; V: TRBV6-5; CDR3: CASSGETQYF; DNA: TGTGCCAGCTCTGGAGAGACCCAGTACTTC
size: -; length: 18; J: TRBJ2-2; D: TRBD2; V: TRBV15; CDR3: CATSRDDARELNTGELFF; DNA: TGTGCCACCAGCAGAGATGATGCGCGGGAGTTGAACACCGGGGAGCTGTTTTTT
size: -; length: 14; J: TRBJ2-5; D: -; V: TRBV11-2; CDR3: CASSQIAQRETQYF; DNA: TGTGCCAGCAGCCAGATCGCGCAGAGAGAGACCCAGTACTTC
size: -; length: 16; J: TRBJ2-3; D: TRBD2; V: TRBV4-1; CDR3: CASSQAGTSVTDTQYF; DNA: TGCGCCAGCAGCCAAGCCGGGACTAGCGTTACAGATACGCAGTATTTT
size: once; length: 15; J: TRBJ2-1; D: TRBD1; V: TRBV7-3; CDR3: CASSSHRGNYNEQFF; DNA: TGTGCCAGCAGCTCCCACAGGGGGAATTACAATGAGCAGTTCTTC
size: -; length: 12; J: TRBJ2-7; D: -; V: TRBV2; CDR3: CASSGQTYEQHF; DNA: TGTGCCAGCAGTGGACAGACCTACGAGCAGCACTTC
size: -; length: 15; J: TRBJ2-2; D: TRBD1; V: TRBV5-1; CDR3: CASSWDRGSTGELFF; DNA: TGCGCCAGCAGCTGGGACAGGGGGTCCACCGGGGAGCTGTTTTTT
size: -; length: 12; J: TRBJ2-2; D: -; V: TRBV7-9; CDR3: CASSSGTGELFF; DNA: TGTGCCAGCAGCTCGGGTACCGGGGAGCTGTTTTTT
size: -; length: 14; J: TRBJ2-1; D: -; V: TRBV9; CDR3: CASSALGGYNEQFF; DNA: TGTGCCAGCAGCGCCCTGGGGGGATACAATGAGCAGTTCTTC
size: -; length: 15; J: TRBJ2-3; D: -; V: TRBV7-9; CDR3: CASSLAGSSLLPQYF; DNA: TGTGCCAGCAGCTTAGCGGGTTCCTCCCTGCTTCCGCAGTATTTT
size: -; length: 13; J: TRBJ2-7; D: -; V: TRBV19; CDR3: CASSITRGYEQYF; DNA: TGTGCCAGTAGTATAACCCGGGGCTACGAGCAGTACTTC
size: -; length: 16; J: TRBJ2-3; D: TRBD2; V: TRBV5-1; CDR3: CASSLGLAGVTDTQYF; DNA: TGCGCCAGCAGCTTGGGGCTAGCGGGAGTCACAGATACGCAGTATTTT
size: -; length: 14; J: TRBJ1-1; D: -; V: TRBV5-1; CDR3: CASSPIGRAPEAFF; DNA: TGCGCCAGCAGTCCGATAGGGAGGGCGCCTGAAGCTTTCTTT
size: -; length: 13; J: TRBJ2-7; D: -; V: TRBV6-5; CDR3: CASSGDRFREQYF; DNA: TGTGCCAGCAGTGGAGATAGGTTTCGGGAGCAGTACTTC
size: many; length: 14; J: TRBJ1-2; D: TRBD1; V: TRBV4-1; CDR3: CASTADRGSVGYTF; DNA: TGCGCCAGCACCGCGGACAGGGGAAGTGTGGGCTACACCTTC
size: -; length: 12; J: TRBJ2-7; D: -; V: TRBV7-9; CDR3: CASSYGQYEQYF; DNA: TGTGCCAGCAGCTACGGACAATACGAGCAGTACTTC
size: -; length: 16; J: TRBJ2-1; D: TRBD2; V: TRBV18; CDR3: CASSPMGSGSGNEQFF; DNA: TGTGCCAGCTCACCTATGGGTAGCGGGAGTGGCAATGAGCAGTTCTTC
size: -; length: 14; J: TRBJ2-7; D: TRBD1; V: TRBV19; CDR3: CASTNRDRANEQYF; DNA: TGTGCCAGTACCAATCGGGACAGGGCCAACGAGCAGTACTTC
size: -; length: 16; J: TRBJ1-1; D: -; V: TRBV5-1; CDR3: CASSPASWGLNTEAFF; DNA: TGCGCCAGCAGCCCGGCCTCTTGGGGGTTAAACACTGAAGCTTTCTTT
size: -; length: 13; J: TRBJ1-1; D: -; V: TRBV7-6; CDR3: CASSYQPNTEAFF; DNA: TGTGCCAGCAGCTACCAACCGAACACTGAAGCTTTCTTT
size: -; length: 13; J: TRBJ2-2; D: -; V: TRBV10-1; CDR3: CASSVRVPGELFF; DNA: TGCGCCAGCAGTGTAAGGGTCCCTGGGGAGCTGTTTTTT
size: once; length: 15; J: TRBJ2-1; D: -; V: TRBV11-2; CDR3: CASSSDGASYNEQFF; DNA: TGTGCCAGCAGCTCGGACGGAGCCTCCTACAATGAGCAGTTCTTC
size: -; length: 14; J: TRBJ1-1; D: -; V: TRBV4-2; CDR3: CASRENGQDTEAFF; DNA: TGTGCCAGCAGGGAAAACGGGCAGGACACTGAAGCTTTCTTT
size: -; length: 16; J: TRBJ2-1; D: TRBD2; V: TRBV28; CDR3: CASSSRRTSSYNEQFF; DNA: TGTGCCAGCAGTTCCCGCCGGACTAGTTCGTACAATGAGCAGTTCTTC
size: -; length: 15; J: TRBJ1-1; D: -; V: TRBV7-9; CDR3: CASITWGRQNTEAFF; DNA: TGTGCCAGTATCACCTGGGGCCGACAGAACACTGAAGCTTTCTTT
size: -; length: 14; J: TRBJ2-7; D: -; V: TRBV11-3; CDR3: CASSFGGGTGERYF; DNA: -
size: -; length: 13; J: TRBJ2-1; D: -; V: TRBV29-1; CDR3: CSVAPGAYNEQFF; DNA: TGCAGCGTTGCACCGGGAGCCTACAATGAGCAGTTCTTC
size: -; length: 15; J: TRBJ2-7; D: -; V: TRBV7-8; CDR3: CASSRTSSSDYEQYF; DNA: TGTGCCAGCAGCCGTACTAGCTCCTCCGACTACGAGCAGTACTTC